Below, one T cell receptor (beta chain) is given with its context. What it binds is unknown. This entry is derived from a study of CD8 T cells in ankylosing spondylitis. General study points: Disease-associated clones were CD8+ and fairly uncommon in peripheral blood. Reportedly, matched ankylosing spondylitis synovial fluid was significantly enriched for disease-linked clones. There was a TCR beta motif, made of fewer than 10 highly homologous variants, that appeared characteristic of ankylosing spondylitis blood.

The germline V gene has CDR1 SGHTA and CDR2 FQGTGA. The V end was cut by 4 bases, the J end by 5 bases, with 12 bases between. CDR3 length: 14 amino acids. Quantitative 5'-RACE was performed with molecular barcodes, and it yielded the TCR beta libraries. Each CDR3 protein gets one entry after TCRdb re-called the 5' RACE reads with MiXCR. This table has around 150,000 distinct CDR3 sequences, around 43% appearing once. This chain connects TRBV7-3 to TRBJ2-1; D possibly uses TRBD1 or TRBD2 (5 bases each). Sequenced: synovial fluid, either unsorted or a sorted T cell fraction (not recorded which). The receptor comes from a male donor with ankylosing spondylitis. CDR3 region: CASSSPWGNNEQFF. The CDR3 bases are TGTGCCAGCAGCTCCCCCTGGGGGAACAATGAGCAGTTCTTC.